This T cell receptor (beta chain) appears in the sequencing data of a study of patients and donors after allogeneic stem cell transplantation. TCRdb reprocessed the RT-PCR reads with MiXCR, giving one entry per CDR3 protein. The sample yields about 410,000 distinct CDR3 sequences, 15% to 20% seen once. The length of the CDR3 is 14 residues. The ends were cut back, 1 base at V and 4 bases at J, with 8 bases in the middle. Sequencing was performed on blood, either unsorted or a sorted T cell fraction (not recorded which). The receptor was isolated from a human donor who was either an allogeneic HSCT recipient or a stem cell or donor lymphocyte infusion donor (not recorded which). It is not recorded whose cells these are; they may come from a transplant donor. The chain joins TRBV12-3 or TRBV12-4 to TRBJ2-1; maybe TRBD1 (5 bases). CDR3 in amino acids: CASSLVDRYNEQFF. CDR3 sequence (DNA): TGTGCCAGCAGTTTAGTAGACAGATACAATGAGCAGTTCTTC.